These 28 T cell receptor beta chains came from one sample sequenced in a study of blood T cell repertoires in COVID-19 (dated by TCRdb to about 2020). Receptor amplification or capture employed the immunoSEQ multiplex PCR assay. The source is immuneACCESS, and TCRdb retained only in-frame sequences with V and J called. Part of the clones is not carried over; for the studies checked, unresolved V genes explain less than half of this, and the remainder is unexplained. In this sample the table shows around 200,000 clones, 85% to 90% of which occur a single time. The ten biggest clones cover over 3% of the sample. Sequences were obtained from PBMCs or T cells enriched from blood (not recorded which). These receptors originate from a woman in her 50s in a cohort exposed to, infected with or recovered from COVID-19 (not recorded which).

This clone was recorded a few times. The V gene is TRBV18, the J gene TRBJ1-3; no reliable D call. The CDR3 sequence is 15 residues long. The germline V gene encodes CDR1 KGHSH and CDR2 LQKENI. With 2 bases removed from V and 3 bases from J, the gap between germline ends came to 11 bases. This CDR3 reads CASSPTGAIGNTIYF. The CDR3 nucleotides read TGTGCCAGCTCACCAACCGGAGCGATTGGAAACACCATATATTTT.

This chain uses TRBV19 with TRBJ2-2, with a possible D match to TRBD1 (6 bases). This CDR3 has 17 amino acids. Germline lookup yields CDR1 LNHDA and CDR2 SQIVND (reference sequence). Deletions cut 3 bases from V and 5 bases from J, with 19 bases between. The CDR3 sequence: CASSMRSAGANTGELFF. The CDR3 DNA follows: TGTGCCAGTAGTATGCGCTCGGCAGGGGCTAATACCGGGGAGCTGTTTTTT.

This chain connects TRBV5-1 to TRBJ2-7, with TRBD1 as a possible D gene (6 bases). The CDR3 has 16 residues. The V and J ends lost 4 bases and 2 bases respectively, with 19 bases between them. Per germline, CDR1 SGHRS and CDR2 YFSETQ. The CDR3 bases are TGCGCCAGCAGCCTGACCTCCGGGACAATTCCCTACGAGCAGTACTTC. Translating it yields CASSLTSGTIPYEQYF. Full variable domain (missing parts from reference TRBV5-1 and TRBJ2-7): KAGVTQTPRYLIKTRGQQVTLSCSPISGHRSVSWYQQTPGQGLQFLFEYFSETQRNKGNFPGRFSGRQFSNSRSEMNVSTLELGDSALYLCASSLTSGTIPYEQYFGPGTRLTVT.

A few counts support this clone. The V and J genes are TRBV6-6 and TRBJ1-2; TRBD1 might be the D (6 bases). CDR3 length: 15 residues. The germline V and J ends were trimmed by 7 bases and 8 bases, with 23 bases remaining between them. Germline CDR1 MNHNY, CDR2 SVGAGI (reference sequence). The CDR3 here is CASTLQPGTKDGYTF. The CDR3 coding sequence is TGTGCCAGCACCCTACAACCCGGGACAAAGGACGGCTACACCTTC.

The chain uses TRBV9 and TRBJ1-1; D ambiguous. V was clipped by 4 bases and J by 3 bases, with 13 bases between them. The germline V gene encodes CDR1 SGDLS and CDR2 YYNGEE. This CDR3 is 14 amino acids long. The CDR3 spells CASSPSPHYTEAFF. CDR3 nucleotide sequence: TGTGCCAGCAGCCCCTCACCGCACTACACTGAAGCTTTCTTT.

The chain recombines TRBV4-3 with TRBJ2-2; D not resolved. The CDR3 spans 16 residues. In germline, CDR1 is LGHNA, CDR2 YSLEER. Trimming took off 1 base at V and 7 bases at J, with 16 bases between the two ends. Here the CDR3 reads CASSQVIARRDGELFF. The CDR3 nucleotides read TGCGCCAGCAGCCAAGTGATCGCGCGGCGTGACGGGGAGCTGTTTTTT.

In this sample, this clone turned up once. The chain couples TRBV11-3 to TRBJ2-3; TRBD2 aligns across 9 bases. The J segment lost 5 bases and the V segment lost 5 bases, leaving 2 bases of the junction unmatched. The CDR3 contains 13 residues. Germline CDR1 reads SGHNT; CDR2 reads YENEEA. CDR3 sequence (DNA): TGTGCCAGCAGCCGAGCGGGGGGAGATACGCAGTATTTT. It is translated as CASSRAGGDTQYF.

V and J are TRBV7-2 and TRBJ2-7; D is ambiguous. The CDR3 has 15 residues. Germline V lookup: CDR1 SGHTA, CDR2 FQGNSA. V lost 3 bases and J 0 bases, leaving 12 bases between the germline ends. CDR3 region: CASSLRLISSYEQYF. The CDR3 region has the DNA TGTGCCAGCAGCTTGCGGCTTATTAGCTCCTACGAGCAGTACTTC.

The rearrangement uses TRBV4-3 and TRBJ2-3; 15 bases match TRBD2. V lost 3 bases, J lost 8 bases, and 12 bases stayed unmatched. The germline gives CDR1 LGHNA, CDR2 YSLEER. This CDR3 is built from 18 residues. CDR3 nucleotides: TGCGCCAGCAGCCACGACTGGGGACTAGCGGGGGGTCCCGGTACGCAGTATTTT. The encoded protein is CASSHDWGLAGGPGTQYF.

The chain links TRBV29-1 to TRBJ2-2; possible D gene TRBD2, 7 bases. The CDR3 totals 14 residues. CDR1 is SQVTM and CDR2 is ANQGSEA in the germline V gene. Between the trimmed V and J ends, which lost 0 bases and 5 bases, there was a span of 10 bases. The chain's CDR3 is CSVEEGGGTGELFF. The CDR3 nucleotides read TGCAGCGTTGAAGAAGGGGGAGGGACCGGGGAGCTGTTTTTT.

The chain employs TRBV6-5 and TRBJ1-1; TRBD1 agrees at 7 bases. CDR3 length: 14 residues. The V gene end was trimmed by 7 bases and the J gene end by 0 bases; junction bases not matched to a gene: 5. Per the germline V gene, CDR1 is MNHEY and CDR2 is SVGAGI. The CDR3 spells CASTLGQMNTEAFF. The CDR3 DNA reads TGTGCCAGCACTTTGGGACAGATGAACACTGAAGCTTTCTTT.

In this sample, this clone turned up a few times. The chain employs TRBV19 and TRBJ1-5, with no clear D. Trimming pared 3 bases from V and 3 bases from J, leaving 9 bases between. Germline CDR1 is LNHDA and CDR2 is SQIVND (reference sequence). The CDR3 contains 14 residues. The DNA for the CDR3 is TGTGCCAGTAGTATCGGAGTGGACAATCAGCCCCAGCATTTT. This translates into CASSIGVDNQPQHF.

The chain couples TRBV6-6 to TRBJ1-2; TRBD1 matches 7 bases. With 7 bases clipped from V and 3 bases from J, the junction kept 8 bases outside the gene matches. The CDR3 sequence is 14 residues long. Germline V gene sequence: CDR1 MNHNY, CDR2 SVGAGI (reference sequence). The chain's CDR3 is CASTDGDSYYGYTF. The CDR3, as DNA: TGTGCCAGCACCGACGGGGACAGCTACTATGGCTACACCTTC.

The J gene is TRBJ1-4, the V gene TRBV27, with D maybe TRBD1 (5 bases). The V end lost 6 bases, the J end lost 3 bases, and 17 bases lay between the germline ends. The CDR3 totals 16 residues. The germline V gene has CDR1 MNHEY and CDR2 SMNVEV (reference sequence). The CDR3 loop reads CASSSRGQVPNEKLFF. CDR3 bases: TGTGCCAGCAGCTCTAGAGGACAAGTACCTAATGAAAAACTGTTTTTT.

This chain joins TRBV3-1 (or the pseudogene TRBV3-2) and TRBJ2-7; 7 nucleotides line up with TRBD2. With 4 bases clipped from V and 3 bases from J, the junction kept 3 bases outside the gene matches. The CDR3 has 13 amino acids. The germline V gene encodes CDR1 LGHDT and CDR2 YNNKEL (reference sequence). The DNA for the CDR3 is TGTGCCAGCAGCCCCGCGGGGGACTACGAGCAGTACTTC. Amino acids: CASSPAGDYEQYF.

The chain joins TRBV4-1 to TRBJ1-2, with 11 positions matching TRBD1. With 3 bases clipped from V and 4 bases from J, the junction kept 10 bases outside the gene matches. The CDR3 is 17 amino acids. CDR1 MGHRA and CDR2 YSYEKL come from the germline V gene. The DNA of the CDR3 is TGCGCCAGCAGCCATGTCGGACAGGGGGCGGTTAGCTATGGCTACACCTTC. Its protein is CASSHVGQGAVSYGYTF.

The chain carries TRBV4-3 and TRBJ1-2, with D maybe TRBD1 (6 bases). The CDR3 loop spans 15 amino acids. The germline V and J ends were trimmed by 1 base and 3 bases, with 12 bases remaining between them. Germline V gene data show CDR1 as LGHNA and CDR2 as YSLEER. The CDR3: CASSQVFGGHYGYTF. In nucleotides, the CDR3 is TGCGCCAGCAGCCAAGTGTTCGGGGGGCACTATGGCTACACCTTC.

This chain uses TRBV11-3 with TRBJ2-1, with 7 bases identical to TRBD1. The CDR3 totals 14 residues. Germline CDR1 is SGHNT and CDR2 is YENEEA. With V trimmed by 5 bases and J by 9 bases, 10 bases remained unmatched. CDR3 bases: TGTGCCAGCAGCCCTCAGGGGGTGAGGGGTGAGCAGTTCTTC. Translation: CASSPQGVRGEQFF.

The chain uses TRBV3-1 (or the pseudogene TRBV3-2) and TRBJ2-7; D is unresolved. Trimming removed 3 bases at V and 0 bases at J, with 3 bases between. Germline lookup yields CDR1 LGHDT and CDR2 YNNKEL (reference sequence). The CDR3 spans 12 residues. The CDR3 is CASSHRSYEQYF. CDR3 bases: TGTGCCAGCAGCCACCGCTCCTACGAGCAGTACTTC.

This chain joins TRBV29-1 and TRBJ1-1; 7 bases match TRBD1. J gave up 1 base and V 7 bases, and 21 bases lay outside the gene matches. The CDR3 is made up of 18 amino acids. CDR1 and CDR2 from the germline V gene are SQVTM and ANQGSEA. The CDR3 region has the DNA TGCAGCGCCTCGCTGACAGGGAACACTCATTGGGGGAACACTGAAGCTTTCTTT. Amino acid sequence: CSASLTGNTHWGNTEAFF.

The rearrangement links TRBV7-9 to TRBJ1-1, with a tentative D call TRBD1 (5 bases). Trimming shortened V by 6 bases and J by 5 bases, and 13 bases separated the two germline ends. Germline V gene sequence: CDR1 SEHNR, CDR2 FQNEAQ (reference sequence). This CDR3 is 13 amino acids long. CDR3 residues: CASRSGAGTEAFF. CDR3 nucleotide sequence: TGTGCCAGCAGGTCCGGGGCGGGGACTGAAGCTTTCTTT.

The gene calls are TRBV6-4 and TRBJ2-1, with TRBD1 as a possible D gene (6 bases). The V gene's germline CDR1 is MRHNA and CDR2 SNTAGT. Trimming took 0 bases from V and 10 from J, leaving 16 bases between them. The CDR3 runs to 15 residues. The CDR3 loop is CASSDSGAPLDEQFF. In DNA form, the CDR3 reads TGTGCCAGCAGTGACTCGGGGGCCCCTCTCGACGAGCAGTTCTTC.

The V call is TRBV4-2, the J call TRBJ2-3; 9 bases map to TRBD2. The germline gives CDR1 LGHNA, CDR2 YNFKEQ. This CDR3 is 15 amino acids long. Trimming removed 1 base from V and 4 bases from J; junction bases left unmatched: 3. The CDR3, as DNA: TGTGCCAGCAGCCAAGGTAGCGGGGGATCAGATACGCAGTATTTT. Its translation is CASSQGSGGSDTQYF.

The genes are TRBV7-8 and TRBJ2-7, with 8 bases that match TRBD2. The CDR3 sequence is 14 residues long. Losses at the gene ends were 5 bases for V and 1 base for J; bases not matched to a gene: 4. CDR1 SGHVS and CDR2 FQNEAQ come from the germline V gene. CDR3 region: CASSKTSVSYEQYF. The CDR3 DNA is TGTGCCAGCAGCAAGACTAGCGTGTCCTACGAGCAGTACTTC.

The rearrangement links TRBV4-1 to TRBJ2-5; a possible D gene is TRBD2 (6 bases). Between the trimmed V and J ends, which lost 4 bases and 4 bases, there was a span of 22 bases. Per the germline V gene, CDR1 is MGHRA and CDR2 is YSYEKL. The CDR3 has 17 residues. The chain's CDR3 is CASSRRKLEGTAETQYF. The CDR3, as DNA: TGCGCCAGCAGCCGCCGAAAGTTGGAGGGAACGGCAGAGACCCAGTACTTC.

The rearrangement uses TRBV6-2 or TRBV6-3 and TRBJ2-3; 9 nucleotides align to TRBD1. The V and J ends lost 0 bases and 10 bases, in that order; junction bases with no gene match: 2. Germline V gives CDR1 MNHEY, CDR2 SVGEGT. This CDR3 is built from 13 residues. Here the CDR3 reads CASSYSGTGPQYF. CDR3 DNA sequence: TGTGCCAGCAGTTACTCTGGGACAGGGCCGCAGTATTTT.

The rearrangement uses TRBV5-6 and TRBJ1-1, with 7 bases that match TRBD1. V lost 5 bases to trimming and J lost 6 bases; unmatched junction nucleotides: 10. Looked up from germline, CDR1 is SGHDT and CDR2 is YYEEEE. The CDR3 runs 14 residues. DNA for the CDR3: TGTGCCAGCAGTACTCGGGACAGCAGTCCTGAAGCTTTCTTT. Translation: CASSTRDSSPEAFF.

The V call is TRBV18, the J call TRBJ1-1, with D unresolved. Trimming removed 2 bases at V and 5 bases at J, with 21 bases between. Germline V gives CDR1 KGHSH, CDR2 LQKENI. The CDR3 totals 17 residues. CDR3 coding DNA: TGTGCCAGCTCACCAATGCCCCGTGTGCCCCAGCGGACTGAAGCTTTCTTT. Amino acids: CASSPMPRVPQRTEAFF.